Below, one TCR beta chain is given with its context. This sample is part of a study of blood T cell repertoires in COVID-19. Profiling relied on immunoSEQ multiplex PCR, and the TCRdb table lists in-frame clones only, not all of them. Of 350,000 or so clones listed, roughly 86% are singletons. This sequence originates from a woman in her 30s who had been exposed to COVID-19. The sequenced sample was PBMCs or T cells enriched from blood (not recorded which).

The CDR3 DNA sequence: TGTGCCAGCAGCTGGACAGGGGGAAGGAGCACTGAAGCTTTCTTT. It is translated as CASSWTGGRSTEAFF. V is TRBV7-9 and J is TRBJ1-1; 10 bases match TRBD1. The CDR3 covers 15 residues. Germline lookup yields CDR1 SEHNR and CDR2 FQNEAQ (reference sequence). Trimming at V came to 4 bases and at J to 4 bases, leaving 6 bases not matched to a gene.